This TCR beta chain was retrieved from a study of T cells in narcolepsy. Study context: Enrolled donors included narcolepsy type 1 or type 2 patients and healthy controls. Study-wide results and caveats: Reportedly, autoreactive clonotypes were serially detected in patients' blood but not controls'. Some memory CD4+ repertoires had no autoreactive clone sequences. HCRT-specific and TRIB2-specific autoreactive clonotypes appeared among same-patient CSF and blood CD4+ clonotypes.

The germline CDR1 and CDR2 sequences are SGHDT and YYEEEE. The V and J ends lost 2 bases and 6 bases respectively, with 11 bases between them. This CDR3 has 13 residues. Comment on this clone: Antigen: not known.

Profiled with immunoSEQ multiplex PCR; TCRdb holds only in-frame clones, not every one. This table has approximately 30,000 clones, approximately 85% appearing once. Sequencing used CD45RA- memory CD4+ T cells from PBMCs. The clonotype comes from a human donor with narcolepsy. The chain couples TRBV5-6 to TRBJ1-2; TRBD1 might be the D (6 bases). The CDR3 spells CASSFTGTNGYTF. The CDR3, as DNA: TGTGCCAGCAGCTTTACAGGGACTAATGGCTACACCTTC.